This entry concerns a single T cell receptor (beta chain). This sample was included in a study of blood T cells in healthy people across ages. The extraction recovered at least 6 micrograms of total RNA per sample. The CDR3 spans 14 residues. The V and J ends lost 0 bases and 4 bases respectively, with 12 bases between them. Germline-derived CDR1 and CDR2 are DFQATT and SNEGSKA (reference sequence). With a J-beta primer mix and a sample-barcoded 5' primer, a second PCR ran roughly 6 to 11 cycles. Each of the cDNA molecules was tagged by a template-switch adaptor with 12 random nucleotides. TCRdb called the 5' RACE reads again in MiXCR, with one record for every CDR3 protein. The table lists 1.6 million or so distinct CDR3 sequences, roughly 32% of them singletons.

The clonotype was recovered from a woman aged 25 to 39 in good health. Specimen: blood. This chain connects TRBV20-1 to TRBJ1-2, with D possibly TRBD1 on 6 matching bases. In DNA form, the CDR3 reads TGCAGTGCTAGAGAGTACAGGGAGGGCTATGGCTACACCTTC. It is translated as CSAREYREGYGYTF.